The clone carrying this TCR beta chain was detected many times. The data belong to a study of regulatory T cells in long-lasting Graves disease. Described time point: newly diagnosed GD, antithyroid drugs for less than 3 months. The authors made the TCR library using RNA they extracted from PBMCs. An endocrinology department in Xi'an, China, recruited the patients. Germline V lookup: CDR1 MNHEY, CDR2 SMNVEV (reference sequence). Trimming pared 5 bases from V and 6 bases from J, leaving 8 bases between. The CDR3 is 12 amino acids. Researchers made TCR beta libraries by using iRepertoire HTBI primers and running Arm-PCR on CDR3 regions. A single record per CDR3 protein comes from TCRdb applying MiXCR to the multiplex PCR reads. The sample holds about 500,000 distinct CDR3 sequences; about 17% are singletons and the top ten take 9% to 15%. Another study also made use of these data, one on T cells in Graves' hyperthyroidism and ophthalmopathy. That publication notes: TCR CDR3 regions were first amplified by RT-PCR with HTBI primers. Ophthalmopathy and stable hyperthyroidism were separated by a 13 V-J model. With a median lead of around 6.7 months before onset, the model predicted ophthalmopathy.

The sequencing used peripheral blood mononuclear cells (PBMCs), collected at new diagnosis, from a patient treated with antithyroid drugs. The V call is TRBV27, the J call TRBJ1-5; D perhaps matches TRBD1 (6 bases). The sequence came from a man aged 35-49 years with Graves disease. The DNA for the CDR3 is TGTGCCAGCAGTATCAGGGGTCAGCCCCAGCATTTT. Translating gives CASSIRGQPQHF.